A single sample gave rise to the 20 T cell receptor beta chains below, sequenced in a study of cytomegalovirus exposure and HLA in healthy donors. Assay used: immunoSEQ multiplex PCR; TCRdb lists only in-frame clones, some missing. The sample contains tens of thousands of clones, around 90% of which appear only once. The specimen was PBMCs. The origin of the receptors is a woman aged 25 to 39 in good health and CMV-seronegative.

This chain uses TRBV14 with TRBJ2-1, with D unclear. The CDR3 has 14 residues. Germline CDR1 SGHDN, CDR2 FVKESK. V lost 0 bases to trimming and J lost 9 bases, with 12 bases between them. The CDR3 spells CASSQEFGSGEQFF. CDR3 DNA sequence: TGTGCCAGCAGCCAAGAGTTCGGGTCGGGTGAGCAGTTCTTC.

The gene calls are TRBV5-1 and TRBJ2-1, with D possibly TRBD1 on 5 matching bases. Germline V lookup: CDR1 SGHRS, CDR2 YFSETQ. CDR3 length equals 16 residues. V was shortened by 4 bases and J by 3 bases, with 17 bases between the two germline ends. The CDR3 sequence is CASSTGQPNDYNEQFF. As DNA, the CDR3 is TGCGCCAGCAGCACTGGACAACCCAACGACTACAATGAGCAGTTCTTC.

The V gene is TRBV15, the J gene TRBJ2-1; weak D call: TRBD1 (5 bases). Trimming stripped 4 bases from V and 6 bases from J, with 7 bases between. Looked up from germline, CDR1 is LNHNV and CDR2 is YYDKDF (reference sequence). The CDR3 runs 12 residues. The CDR3 nucleotides are TGTGCCACCAGCACAGGGTTCAATGAGCAGTTCTTC. This translates into CATSTGFNEQFF.

On this clone: Distinct nucleotide sequences in the sample also encode this CDR3. The rearrangement links TRBV9 to TRBJ2-1, with 9 bases that match TRBD1. The junction had 1 base not matched to a gene; V was cut back by 0 bases and J by 9 bases. The germline CDR1 and CDR2 sequences are SGDLS and YYNGEE. The CDR3 consists of 13 residues. CDR3 in amino acids: CASSVETGGEQFF. CDR3 bases: TGTGCCAGCAGCGTAGAGACAGGGGGTGAGCAGTTCTTC.

The V and J genes are TRBV7-2 and TRBJ2-1, with 10 bases that match TRBD2. V lost 4 bases, J lost 6 bases, and 6 bases stayed unmatched. The CDR3 extends over 15 amino acids. Per the germline V gene, CDR1 is SGHTA and CDR2 is FQGNSA. CDR3: CASSSGTSDFNEQFF. The CDR3 nucleotides read TGTGCCAGCAGCTCCGGGACTAGCGACTTCAATGAGCAGTTCTTC.

The genes are TRBV4-2 and TRBJ2-1; D is undetermined. Looked up from germline, CDR1 is LGHNA and CDR2 is YNFKEQ. The CDR3 runs to 15 residues. Between the trimmed V and J ends, which lost 0 bases and 4 bases, there was a span of 10 bases. The CDR3: CASSQDLGEYNEQFF. In DNA form, the CDR3 reads TGTGCCAGCAGCCAAGATTTGGGCGAGTACAATGAGCAGTTCTTC.

V is TRBV14 and J is TRBJ2-7, with TRBD2 identical over 9 bases. This CDR3 has 16 residues. With 3 bases clipped from V and 6 bases from J, the junction kept 12 bases outside the gene matches. Per germline, CDR1 SGHDN and CDR2 FVKESK. CDR3 protein: CASSQGAGGYRGEQYF. The CDR3, as DNA: TGTGCCAGCAGCCAGGGAGCGGGAGGCTACAGGGGCGAGCAGTACTTC.

This chain joins TRBV25-1 and TRBJ2-3; D is unresolved. This CDR3 contains 12 residues. Germline V gives CDR1 MGHDK, CDR2 SYGVNS. V was shortened by 5 bases and J by 0 bases, with 3 bases between the two germline ends. For the CDR3, the DNA is TGTGCCAGCAGTACTAGCACAGATACGCAGTATTTT. Its translation is CASSTSTDTQYF.

The chain recombines TRBV5-8 with TRBJ1-2; D ambiguous. This CDR3 contains 12 residues. Germline V gene lookup returns CDR1 SGHTS and CDR2 YDEGEE. Trimming took off 7 bases at V and 5 bases at J, with 12 bases between the two ends. The CDR3 DNA reads TGTGCCAGCTCCTTACAGTCATATGGCTACACCTTC. Its protein product is CASSLQSYGYTF.

The chain employs TRBV28 and TRBJ2-3; 13 bases are a match to TRBD2. The V segment lost 7 bases and the J segment 2 bases; nucleotides outside the gene matches: 3. Germline CDR1 reads MDHEN; CDR2 reads SYDVKM. This CDR3 is built from 15 residues. The CDR3 sequence is CASKLAGGVTDTQYF. CDR3 DNA: TGTGCCAGCAAACTAGCGGGAGGGGTCACAGATACGCAGTATTTT.

CDR3: CASSFGGANYGYTF. CDR3 nucleotides: TGTGCCAGCAGTTTCGGGGGGGCTAACTATGGCTACACCTTC. The rearrangement joins TRBV28 to TRBJ1-2, with D tentatively TRBD1 (5 bases). Germline V gene lookup returns CDR1 MDHEN and CDR2 SYDVKM. This CDR3 region has 14 residues. V lost 3 bases to trimming and J lost 0 bases, with 8 bases between them.

The CDR3 nucleotides read TGCGCCAGCAGTCCCCGGGGGGTATCTAATGAAAAACTGTTTTTT. It yields the protein CASSPRGVSNEKLFF. The rearrangement links TRBV4-1 to TRBJ1-4; perhaps TRBD1 as D (5 bases). This CDR3 is built from 15 residues. The ends were cut back, 6 bases at V and 3 bases at J, with 14 bases in the middle. Germline CDR1 and CDR2: MGHRA and YSYEKL.

This chain uses TRBV7-9 with TRBJ2-7; 8 positions match TRBD1. CDR1 and CDR2 from the germline V gene are SEHNR and FQNEAQ (reference sequence). J was trimmed by 7 bases and V by 5 bases; bases with no gene match: 7. The CDR3 spans 13 residues. CDR3 nucleotides: TGTGCCAGCAGCATCGGACAGGGTAGGGAGCAGTACTTC. It translates to CASSIGQGREQYF.

Here the CDR3 reads CASSSTSSDEQFF. The DNA of the CDR3 is TGTGCCAGCAGCTCGACTAGCAGCGATGAGCAGTTCTTC. This chain joins TRBV7-8 and TRBJ2-1, with 7 bases aligning to TRBD2. Germline values: CDR1 SGHVS, CDR2 FQNEAQ. This CDR3 spans 13 amino acids. V shed 4 bases, J shed 8 bases, and the junction held 5 bases outside the gene matches.

By its share, this clone is medium-sized. The chain joins TRBV27 to TRBJ2-2; TRBD2 aligns across 7 bases. Trimming at V came to 1 base and at J to 1 base, leaving 3 bases not matched to a gene. The CDR3 is 16 residues long. Germline CDR1 reads MNHEY; CDR2 reads SMNVEV (reference sequence). The CDR3 is CASSLFPGGNTGELFF. The CDR3 DNA sequence: TGTGCCAGCAGTTTATTTCCGGGAGGGAACACCGGGGAGCTGTTTTTT.

The chain links TRBV18 to TRBJ2-6; D may be TRBD2 (5 bases). V lost 3 bases and J lost 5, with 14 bases in between. Germline CDR1 KGHSH, CDR2 LQKENI. The CDR3 totals 16 residues. The CDR3 loop reads CASSPDSDPWANVLTF. CDR3 coding DNA: TGTGCCAGCTCACCCGATAGCGACCCGTGGGCCAACGTCCTGACTTTC.

CDR3 region: CASSQVAESYNEQFF. The CDR3 DNA follows: TGCGCCAGCAGCCAAGTTGCGGAATCCTACAATGAGCAGTTCTTC. The genes are TRBV4-3 and TRBJ2-1; unclear D gene. This CDR3 has 15 residues. The germline CDR1 and CDR2 sequences are LGHNA and YSLEER. V lost 1 base to trimming and J lost 1 base, with 8 bases between them.

The chain is built from TRBV7-2 and TRBJ1-3; 7 bases agree with TRBD1. The CDR3 totals 17 residues. Germline V CDR1 and CDR2: SGHTA, FQGNSA. Trimming at V came to 1 base and at J to 1 base, leaving 7 bases not matched to a gene. CDR3 in DNA: TGTGCCAGCAGCTTAGTTTGGGACAGCCGATCTGGAAACACCATATATTTT. The encoded protein is CASSLVWDSRSGNTIYF.

The chain employs TRBV28 and TRBJ2-1; weak D call: TRBD2 (6 bases). CDR3 length equals 13 residues. Germline CDR1 reads MDHEN; CDR2 reads SYDVKM. V was pared by 8 bases and J by 3 bases, with 11 bases between. CDR3 region: CASATGVYNEQFF. Here the CDR3 DNA reads TGTGCCAGCGCTACGGGGGTCTACAATGAGCAGTTCTTC.

This chain links TRBV18 with TRBJ1-3; D uncertain. Germline CDR1 reads KGHSH; CDR2 reads LQKENI. V lost 2 bases, J lost 4 bases, and 21 bases lay in between. This CDR3 region has 18 residues. CDR3 sequence: CASSPFEFRAGVGNTIYF. CDR3 in DNA: TGTGCCAGCTCACCATTCGAGTTCCGAGCGGGTGTAGGAAACACCATATATTTT.